This TCR beta chain was sequenced in a study of T-cell reconstitution after alpha-beta-depleted transplantation in children. Trimming removed 7 bases from V and 3 bases from J, with 13 bases in between. This CDR3 contains 13 residues. This clonotype was counted at least ten times. A library of TCRbeta sequences, prepared with unique molecular identifiers, was generated. TCRdb re-analysed the PCR reads in MiXCR, keeping a single row per CDR3 protein. The repertoire holds 190,000 or so distinct CDR3 sequences, approximately 6.8% seen once, with over 2.5% in the top ten. This material consisted of PBMCs from the stem cell graft donor, taken from the stem cell graft. J is TRBJ2-7 and V is TRBV12-3 or TRBV12-4; D might be TRBD2 (5 bases). This TCR came from a human donor who donated a stem cell graft to a child with Wiskott-Aldrich syndrome. Written as DNA, the CDR3 is TGTGCCAGCACCCCCGGGAAAAACTACGAGCAGTACTTC. It specifies CASTPGKNYEQYF.